This T cell receptor beta chain was profiled in a study of blood T cell repertoires in COVID-19. The CDR3 consists of 13 residues. V gave up 8 bases and J gave up 1 base, with 9 bases separating them. CDR1 and CDR2 from the germline V gene are SGHVS and FQNEAQ. Assay: immunoSEQ multiplex PCR; the TCRdb copy retains only in-frame clones and omits some. Of 150,000 to 200,000 clones in the sample, more than 75% are singletons; the top ten hold less than 0.7%. The sample comprised peripheral blood. The chain recombines TRBV7-8 with TRBJ1-3; D call uncertain. The source of this sequence is a man aged 55 to 70 with COVID-19, enrolled during active disease. The CDR3 sequence: CASGVQSGNTIYF. The CDR3 nucleotides read TGTGCCAGCGGCGTACAGTCTGGAAACACCATATATTTT.